The 24 T cell receptor beta chains below were found in one sample sequenced in a study of CD8+ T cells in alopecia areata. This sample's treatment: oral pan-JAK inhibitor, 5-10 mg twice daily. Extraction of RNA preceded its reverse transcription into cDNA, which served as the sequencing template. Here immunoSEQ multiplex PCR was the method, and the copy in TCRdb shows in-frame clones only, minus some. The profile covers approximately 200,000 clones, with roughly 60% appearing a single time and approximately 5.1% taken by the ten largest. The source was CD4+ T cells sorted from blood, collected at week 24, from a patient treated with tofacitinib. These receptor sequences come from a human donor with alopecia areata.

This chain joins TRBV5-1 and TRBJ1-1; no firm D call. The CDR3 extends over 14 amino acids. The germline V and J ends were trimmed by 0 bases and 4 bases, with 10 bases remaining between them. From germline, CDR1 is SGHRS and CDR2 YFSETQ. CDR3 sequence: CASSLAGRSTEAFF. DNA of the CDR3: TGCGCCAGCAGCTTGGCAGGCAGGTCCACTGAAGCTTTCTTT.

This chain links TRBV30 with TRBJ2-2; D remains unclear. The CDR3 runs to 14 residues. The ends were cut back, 0 bases at V and 4 bases at J, with 9 bases in the middle. Per the germline V gene, CDR1 is GTSNPN and CDR2 is SVGIG (reference sequence). CDR3 DNA: TGTGCCTGGAGTGTCTCCAGGCGCACCGGGGAGCTGTTTTTT. This gives the protein CAWSVSRRTGELFF.

In this sample, this clone turned up many times. The gene calls are TRBV7-2 and TRBJ2-5; TRBD2 agrees at 16 bases. The junction had 18 bases not matched to a gene; V was cut back by 4 bases and J by 7 bases. There are 20 residues in the CDR3. Germline V CDR1 and CDR2: SGHTA, FQGNSA. CDR3 in amino acids: CASSSAVIGTSGRGRGTQYF. CDR3 DNA: TGTGCCAGCAGCTCAGCAGTAATTGGGACTAGCGGGAGGGGAAGAGGGACCCAGTACTTC.

This clone was detected only once. V usage is TRBV7-8 and J usage is TRBJ2-2, with TRBD1 matching 8 bases. The germline V gene has CDR1 SGHVS and CDR2 FQNEAQ. V was clipped by 5 bases and J by 5 bases; unmatched bases: 4. The CDR3 totals 14 residues. The DNA for the CDR3 is TGTGCCAGCAGCAGGACAGGGCGGACCGGGGAGCTGTTTTTT. Its protein product is CASSRTGRTGELFF. Full variable domain (missing parts from reference TRBV7-8 and TRBJ2-2): GAGVSQSPRYKVAKRGQDVALRCDPISGHVSLFWYQQALGQGPEFLTYFQNEAQLDKSGLPSDRFFAERPEGSVSTLKIQRTQQEDSAVYLCASSRTGRTGELFFGEGSRLTVL.

As concerns this clone: This sample includes further DNA sequences coding for the same CDR3. The chain links TRBV12-5 to TRBJ2-3; 10 positions agree with TRBD2. The V and J ends lost 5 bases and 3 bases, in that order; junction bases with no gene match: 8. This CDR3 is built from 16 residues. Germline lookup yields CDR1 LGHNT and CDR2 FRNRAP. The CDR3 nucleotides read TGTGCTAGTGGTCTCATTACTAGCGGGGAAACAGATACGCAGTATTTT. Residues: CASGLITSGETDTQYF.

The rearrangement links TRBV2 to TRBJ1-2; perhaps TRBD1 as D (6 bases). Germline CDR1 and CDR2: SNHLY and FYNNEI. V was pared by 5 bases and J by 3 bases, with 10 bases between. The CDR3 has 13 amino acids. CDR3 coding DNA: TGTGCCAGCAGTCGACAGGCTGACTATGGCTACACCTTC. The encoded protein is CASSRQADYGYTF.

The rearrangement joins TRBV5-1 to TRBJ2-7; D might be TRBD1 or TRBD2, each matching 5 bases. Germline CDR1 and CDR2: SGHRS and YFSETQ. V dropped 4 bases and J dropped 7 bases, with 18 bases sitting between them. This CDR3 is 14 amino acids long. CDR3 nucleotides: TGCGCCAGCAGCCGGGACCTCTGGGCGGAGGAGCAGTACTTC. It is translated as CASSRDLWAEEQYF. Variable domain in full (rest from reference TRBV5-1 and TRBJ2-7): KAGVTQTPRYLIKTRGQQVTLSCSPISGHRSVSWYQQTPGQGLQFLFEYFSETQRNKGNFPGRFSGRQFSNSRSEMNVSTLELGDSALYLCASSRDLWAEEQYFGPGTRLTVT.

The CDR3 is CAISESATGTNQPQHF. The CDR3 DNA is TGTGCCATCAGTGAGTCGGCAACAGGGACAAATCAGCCCCAGCATTTT. The chain recombines TRBV10-3 with TRBJ1-5; tentatively, D is TRBD1 (6 bases). Germline V CDR1 and CDR2: ENHRY, SYGVKD. The CDR3 is made up of 16 amino acids. With 0 bases removed from V and 4 bases from J, the gap between germline ends came to 13 bases.

The sample holds a few counts of this clone. The rearrangement joins TRBV7-2 to TRBJ2-3, with 7 nucleotides matching TRBD2. This CDR3 region has 15 residues. Germline loops: CDR1 SGHTA, CDR2 FQGNSA. Germline trimming cut 2 bases from V and 0 bases from J; bases unmatched to any gene: 2. The CDR3 sequence: CASSLSSGSTDTQYF. CDR3 bases: TGTGCCAGCAGCTTATCTAGCGGCAGCACAGATACGCAGTATTTT.

The chain couples TRBV7-2 to TRBJ2-5; no firm D call. The CDR3 covers 14 residues. The germline V gene has CDR1 SGHTA and CDR2 FQGNSA. Trimming took off 1 base at V and 1 base at J, with 7 bases between the two ends. CDR3 sequence (DNA): TGTGCCAGCAGCTTAGAATTCTCCCAAGAGACCCAGTACTTC. Amino acid sequence: CASSLEFSQETQYF.

The chain couples TRBV9 to TRBJ1-2; tentative D call: TRBD1 (5 bases). Trimming took 4 bases from V and 8 from J, leaving 18 bases between them. The CDR3 is 14 residues long. Germline CDR1 reads SGDLS; CDR2 reads YYNGEE. CDR3 in DNA: TGTGCCAGCAGCCCAGGGCCCTTACAGGAGGGCTACACCTTC. Translation gives CASSPGPLQEGYTF.

The genes are TRBV10-3 and TRBJ2-7, with TRBD1 matching 9 bases. Germline assignment: CDR1 ENHRY and CDR2 SYGVKD. This CDR3 region has 13 residues. V shed 0 bases, J shed 9 bases, and the junction held 3 bases outside the gene matches. The CDR3 DNA reads TGTGCCATCAGTGAGTCGACAGGGGGTGGGCAGTACTTC. Protein: CAISESTGGGQYF.

The rearrangement uses TRBV6-5 and TRBJ1-2; 7 bases are shared with TRBD1. This CDR3 has 13 residues. Germline V gives CDR1 MNHEY, CDR2 SVGAGI. V shed 5 bases, J shed 5 bases, and the junction held 5 bases outside the gene matches. Here the CDR3 DNA reads TGTGCCAGCAGTCCAGACAGGGAGTATGGCTACACCTTC. The encoded protein is CASSPDREYGYTF.

V usage is TRBV11-2 and J usage is TRBJ2-1, with 7 bases fitting TRBD2. The J segment lost 3 bases and the V segment lost 1 base, leaving 6 bases of the junction unmatched. The CDR3 sequence is 16 residues long. Per germline, CDR1 SGHAT and CDR2 FQNNGV. In nucleotides, the CDR3 is TGTGCCAGCAGCTTAGGCGGGAGCCGCCTCTACAATGAGCAGTTCTTC. Its translation: CASSLGGSRLYNEQFF. Supplemented by reference TRBV11-2 and TRBJ2-1, the full variable domain reads EAGVAQSPRYKIIEKRQSVAFWCNPISGHATLYWYQQILGQGPKLLIQFQNNGVVDDSQLPKDRFSAERLKGVDSTLKIQPAKLEDSAVYLCASSLGGSRLYNEQFFGPGTRLTVL.

This sequence joins TRBV6-5 and TRBJ2-3; TRBD2 aligns across 15 bases. Germline V CDR1 and CDR2: MNHEY, SVGAGI. The CDR3 has 16 amino acids. Losses at the gene ends were 2 bases for V and 4 bases for J; bases not matched to a gene: 1. DNA for the CDR3: TGTGCCAGCAGTTACGGACTAGCGGGAGGGCCAGATACGCAGTATTTT. It codes for CASSYGLAGGPDTQYF.

This sequence joins TRBV25-1 and TRBJ2-7; TRBD2 is a possible D gene (6 bases). The CDR3 sequence is 14 residues long. Germline V gene sequence: CDR1 MGHDK, CDR2 SYGVNS. Deletions cut 8 bases from V and 2 bases from J, with 16 bases between. The CDR3, as DNA: TGTGCCAGCTCCGCCCCGGCGGGGACCTACGAGCAGTACTTC. It encodes CASSAPAGTYEQYF.

This rearrangement joins TRBV29-1 to TRBJ1-2; 8 nucleotides align to TRBD1. Losses at the gene ends were 3 bases for V and 4 bases for J; bases not matched to a gene: 10. Germline V lookup: CDR1 SQVTM, CDR2 ANQGSEA. The CDR3 length is 15 residues. The chain's CDR3 is CSVEGIQGASYGYTF. The CDR3 DNA is TGCAGCGTTGAGGGGATCCAGGGGGCGAGCTATGGCTACACCTTC.

The gene calls are TRBV30 and TRBJ2-2, with D possibly matching TRBD2 (6 bases). Trimming took off 8 bases at V and 0 bases at J, with 16 bases between the two ends. The germline V gene encodes CDR1 GTSNPN and CDR2 SVGIG (reference sequence). There are 15 residues in the CDR3. The CDR3 DNA sequence: TGTGCCAGACAAACTAGCCGCGCGAACACCGGGGAGCTGTTTTTT. Its translation: CARQTSRANTGELFF.

This clone has only one observation. The chain carries TRBV6-5 and TRBJ2-7, with 7 nucleotides matching TRBD1. Germline lookup yields CDR1 MNHEY and CDR2 SVGAGI. The junction had 7 bases not matched to a gene; V was cut back by 5 bases and J by 3 bases. CDR3 length: 14 residues. The CDR3 DNA is TGTGCCAGCAGTCGACAGGGCGGCTACTACGAGCAGTACTTC. Protein sequence: CASSRQGGYYEQYF.

This clone was observed a handful of times. This chain uses TRBV2 with TRBJ2-2; a possible D gene is TRBD1 (6 bases). V was clipped by 4 bases and J by 7 bases, with 10 bases between them. In germline, CDR1 is SNHLY, CDR2 FYNNEI. The CDR3 has 13 amino acids. The CDR3 sequence is CASSGVRGGELFF. The CDR3 DNA reads as TGTGCCAGCAGTGGTGTCAGGGGCGGGGAGCTGTTTTTT.

This clone occurred a few times. This chain joins TRBV10-3 and TRBJ2-7; D remains unclear. This CDR3 is built from 12 residues. V was shortened by 10 bases and J by 2 bases, with 12 bases between the two germline ends. Germline CDR1 is ENHRY and CDR2 is SYGVKD. CDR3 sequence: CATRPEAYEQYF. The CDR3 DNA reads as TGTGCCACCAGACCCGAGGCCTACGAGCAGTACTTC.

This clone was recorded a few times. The V gene is TRBV7-9, the J gene TRBJ2-7; possibly TRBD2 for D (6 bases). CDR1 and CDR2 from the germline V gene are SEHNR and FQNEAQ (reference sequence). V was cut by 4 bases and J by 5 bases, with 27 bases left in between. The length of the CDR3 is 18 residues. The CDR3 protein is CASSYVRGGGYLLNEQYF. CDR3 sequence (DNA): TGTGCCAGCAGCTACGTGAGGGGAGGCGGTTACCTCTTGAACGAGCAGTACTTC.

This clone was detected only a few times. This chain links TRBV7-9 with TRBJ2-4; weak D call: TRBD1 (6 bases). The ends were cut back, 5 bases at V and 6 bases at J, with 11 bases in the middle. The CDR3 runs 13 residues. Germline V lookup: CDR1 SEHNR, CDR2 FQNEAQ (reference sequence). DNA of the CDR3: TGTGCCAGCAGCCAAGGACAGCTAAACATTCAGTACTTC. Translated: CASSQGQLNIQYF.

This clone was seen once. The chain joins TRBV29-1 to TRBJ2-3, with 7 positions matching TRBD1. There are 14 residues in the CDR3. Germline loops: CDR1 SQVTM, CDR2 ANQGSEA. V gave up 3 bases and J gave up 2 bases; unmatched junction bases: 5. This chain's CDR3 is CSVEGTAYTDTQYF. DNA of the CDR3: TGCAGCGTTGAGGGGACAGCCTACACAGATACGCAGTATTTT.